This note documents a single T cell receptor beta chain sequence. Its antigen is as yet unknown. The sample is drawn from a study of radiotherapy plus CTLA-4 blockade in lung cancer. Study background: Objective response rate was around 19%; disease control rate, around 30%.

Findings and caveats of the study: Response was reportedly best predicted by early blood T cell clone dynamics, with interferon-beta. An expansion of tumor-derived TCR clones occurred in blood after radiotherapy plus ipilimumab.

The germline CDR1 and CDR2 sequences are LNHDA and SQIVND (reference sequence). V was trimmed by 6 bases and J by 0 bases, leaving 12 bases between them. The CDR3 totals 14 residues. The data were produced by immunoSEQ multiplex PCR, yet TCRdb's version contains in-frame clones alone and is incomplete. Of tens of thousands of clones listed, 70% to 80% were seen once; the top ten hold over 2.5%. Ipilimumab CTLA-4 blockade and focal radiation were given to patients with chemo-refractory metastatic non-small-cell lung cancer. This receptor was taken from a human donor with non-small cell lung cancer whose response to radiotherapy plus ipilimumab could not be evaluated. This sample comprised peripheral blood, obtained from a patient treated with radiotherapy plus ipilimumab. V usage is TRBV19 and J usage is TRBJ2-7; D might be TRBD1 (5 bases). The CDR3 region is CASRERQTSYEQYF. The CDR3 DNA is TGTGCCAGTAGGGAGAGACAGACCTCCTACGAGCAGTACTTC.